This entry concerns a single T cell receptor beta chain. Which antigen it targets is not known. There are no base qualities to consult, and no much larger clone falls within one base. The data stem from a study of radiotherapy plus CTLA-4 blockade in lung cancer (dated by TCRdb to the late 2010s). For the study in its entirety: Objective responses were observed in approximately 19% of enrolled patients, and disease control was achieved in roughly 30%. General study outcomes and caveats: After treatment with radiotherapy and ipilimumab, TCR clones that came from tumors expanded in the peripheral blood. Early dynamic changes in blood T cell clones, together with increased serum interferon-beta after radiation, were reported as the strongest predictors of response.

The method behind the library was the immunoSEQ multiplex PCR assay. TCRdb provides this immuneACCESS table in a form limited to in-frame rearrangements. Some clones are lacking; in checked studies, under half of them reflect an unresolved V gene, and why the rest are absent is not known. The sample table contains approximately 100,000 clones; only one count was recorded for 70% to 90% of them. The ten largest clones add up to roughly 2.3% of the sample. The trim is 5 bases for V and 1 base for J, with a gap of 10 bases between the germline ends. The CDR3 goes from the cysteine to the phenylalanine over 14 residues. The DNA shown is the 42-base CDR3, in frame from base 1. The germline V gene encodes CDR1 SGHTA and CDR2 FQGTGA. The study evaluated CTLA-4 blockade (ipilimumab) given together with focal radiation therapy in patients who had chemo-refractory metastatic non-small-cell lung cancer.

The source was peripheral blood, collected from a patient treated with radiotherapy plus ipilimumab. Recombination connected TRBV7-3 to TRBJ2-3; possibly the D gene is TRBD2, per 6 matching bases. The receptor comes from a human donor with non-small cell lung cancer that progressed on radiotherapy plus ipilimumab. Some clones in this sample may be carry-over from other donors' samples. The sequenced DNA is TGTGCCAGCAGCCAAACGGGGGGCACAGATACGCAGTATTTT. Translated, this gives CASSQTGGTDTQYF.